This T cell receptor beta chain was sequenced in a study of blood T cell repertoires in COVID-19 (dated by TCRdb to between 2020 and 2021). At the level of the whole study: Samples from collaborators originated in the United States, Italy and Spain and spanned both the acute and convalescent phases of COVID-19. Sample metadata almost always included a de-identified subject ID, COVID-19 status, age in years and sex. Samples came from the ongoing ImmuneRACE study (first 160 participants) plus 1,254 subjects from 6 global collaborators. The dataset comprised deeply sampled blood TCRbeta repertoires from subjects exposed to, actively infected with, or recovered from COVID-19. The material from the prospective study consisted of cDNA or gDNA derived from T cells, B-cell-depleted T cells, or PBMCs. The repertoires were made available in a free public database intended to serve as a resource for research on the immune response to SARS-CoV-2. Where available, HLA class I and class II types were taken from metadata supplied by the sample provider and were not determined by assay-based typing. Study-wide findings and limitations: Clinical and demographic metadata were provided uncurated, with the amount varying by source and participant.

Per the germline V gene, LGHNA is the CDR1 and YNFKEQ is the CDR2. V is shortened by 4 bases, J by 3 bases, and the region joining them spans 15 bases. Including cysteine and phenylalanine, the CDR3 has 15 amino acids. Only CDR3 DNA remains: 45 bases, in frame from the first base. Collaborating institutions collected whole blood in K2EDTA tubes following their own protocols. Collaborator samples were shipped for TCRbeta analysis as frozen whole blood, isolated PBMCs, or DNA extracted from either sample type. About this clone: This receptor's antigen is unknown. No much larger clonotype is one base removed from it; base qualities were not supplied.

TCRbeta CDR3 regions were amplified from genomic DNA by means of the immunoSEQ Assay, a bias-controlled multiplex PCR. The published analysis was carried out like this. Nucleated cell counts per sample were estimated from amplification of reference gene primers within the assay. To quantify the absolute abundance of each unique TCRbeta CDR3 rearrangement, sequence reads were collapsed and filtered. Productive Simpson clonality was computed per sample as the square root of Simpson's diversity index over productive rearrangements. This is the immuneACCESS table as TCRdb keeps it, with only in-frame sequences that have V and J called. A part of the clones is gone; compared with another copy, unresolved V genes explain less than half, and the rest is unexplained. Clonal size and the V and J genes are those of that table, whereas D and trimming came from the DNA. The table for this sample lists roughly 310,000 clones; 85% to 90% of them were counted only once. Around 4% of the sample rests with the top ten.

This clonotype originated in a woman aged 50 to 60 with active or convalescent COVID-19. The V and J segments used are TRBV4-2 and TRBJ1-1, and TRBD1 may be the D gene, going by 6 matching bases. Source material: peripheral blood. The CDR3 reads as follows: CASSPSGGADTEAFF. The DNA reads TGTGCCAGCAGCCCGAGTGGGGGGGCGGACACTGAAGCTTTCTTT.